This is a list of T cell receptor beta chains from one sample in a study of cytomegalovirus exposure and HLA in healthy donors. Sequencing used immunoSEQ multiplex PCR; TCRdb keeps in-frame clones, though not all of them. This sample has about 120,000 clones, with over 60% found just once. The sequencing sample was made of PBMCs. These receptor sequences come from a female donor in good health and CMV-seronegative. Each CDR3 is given with its conserved first and last residue. A D gene is named only where the DNA matches it firmly. Clone size is given for some rows only: seen once, a few or many times, or a class if the clone is expanded.

cdr3_nt	cdr3_aa	d_call	j_call	clone_size	v_call
TGTGCCAGCATAGTCCATAGCGGGAGCACAGATACGCAGTATTTT	CASIVHSGSTDTQYF	TRBD2	TRBJ2-3	.	TRBV27
TGTGCCTGGAGCGGGGGAGGGCCTTACAATGAGCAGTTCTTC	CAWSGGGPYNEQFF	TRBD2	TRBJ2-1	.	TRBV30
TGTGCCTGGAACCGAGATCCACCGAACACTGAAGCTTTCTTT	CAWNRDPPNTEAFF	.	TRBJ1-1	.	TRBV30
TGTGCCACCCGAGTCAGGGATGGGAATGAAGCTTTCTTT	CATRVRDGNEAFF	.	TRBJ1-1	.	TRBV6-1
TGTGCCAGCTCACCAAGACAGGGCCCCCGAGGTGGCACTGAAGCTTTCTTT	CASSPRQGPRGGTEAFF	TRBD1	TRBJ1-1	.	TRBV18
TGCGCCAGCAGTCGGGACAGTAGCACAGATACGCAGTATTTT	CASSRDSSTDTQYF	TRBD1	TRBJ2-3	few	TRBV10-1
TGTGCCAGCAGCTTAGGGGGCGCCTCCACTGAAGCTTTCTTT	CASSLGGASTEAFF	.	TRBJ1-1	.	TRBV7-2
TGTGCCAGCAGCTTGGCAGAAGAGCAGTACTTC	CASSLAEEQYF	.	TRBJ2-7	.	TRBV5-5
TGTGCCAGCAGCCCAAGGCCCGGAGCCACCGGGGAGCTGTTTTTT	CASSPRPGATGELFF	.	TRBJ2-2	.	TRBV7-2
TGTGCCAGCAGCCCGCCTTCGGCGGGGGCCCTGATAACCTACAATGAGCAGTTCTTC	CASSPPSAGALITYNEQFF	.	TRBJ2-1	.	TRBV7-8
TGTGCCAGCCTAAAGGACGGGACCTACGAGCAGTACTTC	CASLKDGTYEQYF	.	TRBJ2-7	.	TRBV28
TGTGCCTGGAGTCATTCCTACCAGGGAGGCTACACCTTC	CAWSHSYQGGYTF	.	TRBJ1-2	few	TRBV30
TGTGCCAGCAAAACGCAGGGACAGGGAAGCTCACCCCTCCACTTT	CASKTQGQGSSPLHF	TRBD1	TRBJ1-6	.	TRBV28
TGTGCCAGCAGCCACATGACAGGAGCCAAAAACAGTCAGTACTTC	CASSHMTGAKNSQYF	.	TRBJ2-4	.	TRBV7-8
TGTGCCAGCAGCCGGCCCGGACAGCTCACTGAAGCTTTCTTT	CASSRPGQLTEAFF	.	TRBJ1-1	few	TRBV28
TGTGCCAGCAGCTCGACCGGTCGGGAGTACTTC	CASSSTGREYF	.	TRBJ2-7	.	TRBV5-6
TGTGCCAGCAGCGTAGGAGGGGGCGGAGGGGGTGAAAAACTGTTTTTT	CASSVGGGGGGEKLFF	TRBD1	TRBJ1-4	.	TRBV9
TGTGCCAGCAGGGGGGGGGTAGGCACCGGGGAGCTGTTTTTT	CASRGGVGTGELFF	TRBD2	TRBJ2-2	.	TRBV2
TGTGCCAGCACCCACCCCGGGACAGCATCCTACGAGCAGTACTTC	CASTHPGTASYEQYF	TRBD1	TRBJ2-7	few	TRBV6-5
TGTGCCAGCAGCTTCTCCCCCACTAACTACGAGCAGTACTTC	CASSFSPTNYEQYF	.	TRBJ2-7	.	TRBV7-7
TGTGCCACCAGCAGAGCCTCCGGGTCTGGAAACACCATATATTTT	CATSRASGSGNTIYF	.	TRBJ1-3	once	TRBV15
TGTGCCAGCAGCCGACACCGCAATCAGCCCCAGCATTTT	CASSRHRNQPQHF	.	TRBJ1-5	.	TRBV5-8